These 9 T cell receptor beta chains originate from one sample sequenced in a study of T cells in Graves' hyperthyroidism and ophthalmopathy. RNA transcripts gave rise to amplified TCR beta CDR3 regions. The HTBI primer set served for first-round RT-PCR of the TCR CDR3. MiXCR, applied by TCRdb to the multiplex PCR reads, yields one record per CDR3 protein. The sample consists of 96,000 or so distinct CDR3 sequences, 51% of them appearing once. Sequenced: blood. The receptor source for this set is a woman aged 40 to 50 with Graves' hyperthyroidism.

The table lists this clonotype with many counts. This chain connects TRBV20-1 to TRBJ1-2; 8 bases agree with TRBD1. The CDR3 is made up of 12 amino acids. The trim removed 7 bases at V and 3 bases at J, leaving 4 bases unmatched. In germline, CDR1 is DFQATT, CDR2 SNEGSKA (reference sequence). In DNA form, the CDR3 reads TGCAGTGTTAAACAGGGGGACTATGGCTACACCTTC. Residues: CSVKQGDYGYTF.

This chain joins TRBV7-2 and TRBJ2-3; a weak D match, TRBD1 (6 bases). The CDR3 consists of 17 residues. V gave up 6 bases and J gave up 0 bases, with 19 bases separating them. The germline V gene has CDR1 SGHTA and CDR2 FQGNSA. The CDR3 DNA reads as TGTGCCAGCAGTCACCGGGACATCGGGCAGAGCACAGATACGCAGTATTTT. Amino acids: CASSHRDIGQSTDTQYF.

This clonotype occurred many times. The chain is built from TRBV5-1 and TRBJ1-1; 9 positions agree with TRBD1. The CDR3 consists of 17 residues. V shed 4 bases and J 3 bases; nucleotides not matched to a gene: 13. CDR1 is SGHRS, CDR2 YFSETQ, per germline. CDR3 nucleotides: TGCGCCAGCAGCCAGGGACAGGGACACATCGAGGACACTGAAGCTTTCTTT. It encodes CASSQGQGHIEDTEAFF. The full variable domain, its missing parts supplied by reference TRBV5-1 and TRBJ1-1, is KAGVTQTPRYLIKTRGQQVTLSCSPISGHRSVSWYQQTPGQGLQFLFEYFSETQRNKGNFPGRFSGRQFSNSRSEMNVSTLELGDSALYLCASSQGQGHIEDTEAFFGQGTRLTVV.

This clonotype occurred many times. The chain employs TRBV5-1 and TRBJ2-5; weak D call: TRBD1 (5 bases). The germline gives CDR1 SGHRS, CDR2 YFSETQ. CDR3 length: 14 residues. V lost 3 bases and J 4 bases, leaving 13 bases between the germline ends. CDR3 bases: TGCGCCAGCAGCTCTTTCAGGGTCGGAGAGACCCAGTACTTC. It encodes CASSSFRVGETQYF.

This clonotype was found a few times. The chain joins TRBV7-9 to TRBJ2-1; TRBD1 is a possible D gene (5 bases). Per germline, CDR1 SEHNR and CDR2 FQNEAQ (reference sequence). Trimming took 5 bases from V and 7 from J, leaving 12 bases between them. The CDR3 covers 13 residues. CDR3 bases: TGTGCCAGCAGCGGACATATAGGGAATGAGCAGTTCTTC. This gives the protein CASSGHIGNEQFF.

The chain recombines TRBV10-3 with TRBJ1-1, with TRBD1 matching over 9 bases. This CDR3 region has 13 residues. The germline V gene encodes CDR1 ENHRY and CDR2 SYGVKD. Germline trimming cut 7 bases from V and 4 bases from J; bases unmatched to any gene: 4. CDR3 nucleotides: TGTGCCATCACTCCGACAGGGGGCACTGAAGCTTTCTTT. It specifies CAITPTGGTEAFF.

This clonotype was found many times. The chain employs TRBV7-2 and TRBJ2-5; 7 positions match TRBD2. This CDR3 region has 13 residues. V trimming: 7 bases; J trimming: 7 bases; junction bases outside the gene matches: 9. From germline, CDR1 is SGHTA and CDR2 FQGNSA. CDR3 DNA: TGTGCCAGCAACTCAGCGGGGAAGGCGACCCAGTACTTC. Its protein is CASNSAGKATQYF. Combining the CDR3 with reference TRBV7-2 and TRBJ2-5 gives the whole variable domain GAGVSQSPSNKVTEKGKDVELRCDPISGHTALYWYRQSLGQGLEFLIYFQGNSAPDKSGLPSDRFSAERTGGSVSTLTIQRTQQEDSAVYLCASNSAGKATQYFGPGTRLLVL.

This sequence joins TRBV2 and TRBJ2-2; D call uncertain. Germline V CDR1 and CDR2: SNHLY, FYNNEI. Trimming left V 5 bases short and J 1 base short, with 23 bases between. The CDR3 runs 19 residues. The DNA for the CDR3 is TGTGCCAGCAGTCCCCCCCGTGCATACGCCGCTAAGAACACCGGGGAGCTGTTTTTT. Translated: CASSPPRAYAAKNTGELFF.

Ten or more counts support this clonotype. This rearrangement joins TRBV5-4 to TRBJ1-4; the D gene is possibly TRBD1 (5 bases). The CDR3 is 16 residues long. Germline-derived CDR1 and CDR2 are SGHNT and YYREEE (reference sequence). The germline V and J ends were trimmed by 4 bases and 5 bases, with 18 bases remaining between them. CDR3 amino acids: CASSDSGLRRNEKLFF. The CDR3 DNA reads TGTGCCAGCAGCGATTCGGGACTCAGACGAAATGAAAAACTGTTTTTT.